The entry below gives a single TCR beta chain sequence along with its context. Its matching antigen is unknown. This entry is derived from a study of long-term antiretroviral therapy in people with HIV. Study findings and constraints: In HIV, the repertoires covered a tighter span of CDR3 lengths than in controls. The clones with expansion before ART were dominant in the repertoire at all time points. Information pertaining to ART adherence, viral resistance or therapeutic modifications was not obtained.

There were roughly 0.9-11 million cryopreserved PBMC in the samples before DNA extraction. Trimming shortened V by 2 bases and J by 2 bases, and 8 bases separated the two germline ends. The germline V gene encodes CDR1 GTSNPN and CDR2 SVGIG (reference sequence). The CDR3 has 13 residues. Running of the v3.0 immunoSEQ assay took place at survey level. The protocol was immunoSEQ multiplex PCR, while the TCRdb copy is restricted to in-frame clones and leaves out a portion. The sample holds just over 35,000 clones, over 75% seen once. The source of this sequence is a man between 18 and 29 years old with HIV. This chain connects TRBV30 to TRBJ2-3; D unresolved. The sequenced sample was unsorted PBMCs, obtained 2.2 years after starting antiretroviral therapy. CDR3 in DNA: TGTGCCTGGAGTTGGGCCAACACAGATACGCAGTATTTT. Translating gives CAWSWANTDTQYF.